The TCR beta chain under discussion was sequenced for a study of blood T cells in healthy people across ages. Findings and limits, study-wide: Roughly linear declines in TCR beta diversity per million T cells occurred with age.

Germline V gene sequence: CDR1 DFQATT, CDR2 SNEGSKA (reference sequence). Trimming shortened V by 5 bases and J by 6 bases, and 8 bases separated the two germline ends. This CDR3 spans 11 amino acids. The authors ran a second PCR of roughly 6 to 12 cycles using a sample-barcoded 5' primer and a J-beta primer mix. A tag from a template-switch adaptor with 12 random nucleotides marked each cDNA molecule. TCRdb reprocessed the 5' RACE reads with MiXCR, giving one entry per CDR3 protein. The data contain more than 700,000 distinct CDR3 sequences, about 53% of them seen just once; the ten biggest clones take up approximately 40%. In regard to this clonotype: Its target is not known. Since a much larger clone is just one base distant, this may be a read error.

This receptor was obtained from a man older than 75 in good health. This chain joins TRBV20-1 and TRBJ2-1; D is unresolved. The sequenced material came from blood. CDR3 DNA: TGCAGTGCTCGGTACTGCAATGAGCAGTTCTTC. Encoded protein: CSARYCNEQFF.